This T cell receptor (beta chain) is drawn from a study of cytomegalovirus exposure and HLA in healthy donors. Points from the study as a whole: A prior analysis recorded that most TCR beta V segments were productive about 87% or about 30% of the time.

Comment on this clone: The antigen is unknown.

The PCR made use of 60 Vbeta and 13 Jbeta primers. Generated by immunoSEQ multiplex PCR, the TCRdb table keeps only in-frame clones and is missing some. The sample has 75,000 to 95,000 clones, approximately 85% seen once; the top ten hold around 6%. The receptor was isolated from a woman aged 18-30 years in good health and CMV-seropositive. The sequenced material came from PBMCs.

This CDR3 reads CASSGRDRGETQYF. The CDR3 DNA sequence: TGTGCCAGCAGCGGGAGAGACAGGGGGGAAACCCAGTACTTC. This rearrangement joins TRBV5-6 to TRBJ2-5; TRBD1 aligns across 9 bases. Germline V gene sequence: CDR1 SGHDT, CDR2 YYEEEE. V lost 4 bases, J lost 8 bases, and 9 bases stayed unmatched. The CDR3 length is 14 residues.